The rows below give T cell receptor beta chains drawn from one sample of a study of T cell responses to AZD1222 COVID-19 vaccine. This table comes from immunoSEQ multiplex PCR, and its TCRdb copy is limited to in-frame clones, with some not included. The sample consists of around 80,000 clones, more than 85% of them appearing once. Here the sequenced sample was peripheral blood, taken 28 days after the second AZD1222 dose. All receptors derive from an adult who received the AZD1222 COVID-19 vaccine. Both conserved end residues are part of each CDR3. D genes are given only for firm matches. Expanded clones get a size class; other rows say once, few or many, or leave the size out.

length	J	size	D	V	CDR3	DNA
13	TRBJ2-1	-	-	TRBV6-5	CASSYSVYNEQFF	TGTGCCAGCAGTTATTCAGTCTACAATGAGCAGTTCTTC
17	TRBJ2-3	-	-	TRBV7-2	CASSPPMKGTSADTQYF	TGTGCCAGCAGCCCGCCAATGAAAGGGACGAGCGCAGATACGCAGTATTTT
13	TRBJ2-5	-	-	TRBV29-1	CSVEDPARETQYF	TGCAGCGTTGAAGATCCCGCGCGAGAGACCCAGTACTTC
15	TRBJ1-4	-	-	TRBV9	CASSAAEAVNEKLFF	TGTGCCAGCAGCGCGGCTGAGGCGGTAAATGAAAAACTGTTTTTT
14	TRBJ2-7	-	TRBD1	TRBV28	CASVRQGTYYEQYF	TGTGCCAGCGTACGACAGGGGACTTACTACGAGCAGTACTTC
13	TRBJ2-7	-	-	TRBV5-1	CASRPEGSHEQYF	TGCGCCAGCAGGCCGGAGGGCTCCCACGAGCAGTACTTC
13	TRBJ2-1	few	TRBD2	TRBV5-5	CASSFFAGVEQFF	TGTGCCAGCAGCTTTTTTGCGGGAGTTGAGCAGTTCTTC
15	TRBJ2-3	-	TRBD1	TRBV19	CASSGGQIRTDTQYF	TGTGCCAGTAGTGGGGGACAGATACGCACAGATACGCAGTATTTT
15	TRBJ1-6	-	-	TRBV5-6	CASRWGFPPNSPLHF	TGTGCCAGCAGATGGGGCTTCCCTCCAAATTCACCCCTCCACTTT
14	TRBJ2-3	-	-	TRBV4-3	CASSQGSGTDTQYF	TGCGCCAGCAGCCAGGGTAGCGGAACAGATACGCAGTATTTT
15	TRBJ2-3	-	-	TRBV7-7	CASSLGLSSTDTQYF	TGTGCCAGCAGCTTAGGTCTTAGTAGCACAGATACGCAGTATTTT
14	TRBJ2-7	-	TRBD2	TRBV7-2	CASSLISGRYEQYF	TGTGCCAGCAGCTTAATTAGCGGGAGGTACGAGCAGTACTTC
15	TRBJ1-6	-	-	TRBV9	CASSVGQGFHSPLHF	TGTGCCAGCAGCGTTGGGCAGGGGTTCCATTCACCCCTCCACTTT
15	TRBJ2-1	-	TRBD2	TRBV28	CASRSSGLWGNEQFF	TGTGCCAGCAGATCTAGCGGTCTCTGGGGCAATGAGCAGTTCTTC
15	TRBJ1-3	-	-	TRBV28	CASSDKRGPGNTIYF	TGTGCCAGCAGTGACAAACGGGGCCCTGGAAACACCATATATTTT
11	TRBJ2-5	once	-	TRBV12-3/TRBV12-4	CASSFEETQYF	TGTGCCAGCAGTTTTGAGGAGACCCAGTACTTC
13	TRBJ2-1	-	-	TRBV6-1	CASSEGILNEQFF	TGTGCCAGCAGTGAAGGGATCTTGAATGAGCAGTTCTTC
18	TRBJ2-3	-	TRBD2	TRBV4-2	CASSPRTSGRASADTQYF	TGTGCCAGCAGCCCACGGACTAGCGGGAGGGCCTCAGCAGATACGCAGTATTTT
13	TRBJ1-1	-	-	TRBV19	CASSTTRNTEAFF	TGTGCCAGTAGTACTACCCGGAACACTGAAGCTTTCTTT
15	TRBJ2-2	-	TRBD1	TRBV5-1	CASSLSGGNTGELFF	TGCGCCAGCAGCTTGTCAGGGGGGAACACCGGGGAGCTGTTTTTT
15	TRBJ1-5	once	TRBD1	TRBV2	CASRSGQGSNQPQHF	TGTGCCAGCAGGAGCGGACAGGGGAGCAATCAGCCCCAGCATTTT
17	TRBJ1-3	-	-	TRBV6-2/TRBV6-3	CASSYSKSRHSGNTIYF	TGTGCCAGCAGTTACTCGAAATCGCGACACTCTGGAAACACCATATATTTT
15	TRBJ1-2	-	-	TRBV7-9	CASSSTGPGFYGYTF	TGTGCCAGCAGCTCCACGGGCCCAGGGTTCTATGGCTACACCTTC
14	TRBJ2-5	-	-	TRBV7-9	CASSLVGAQETQYF	TGTGCCAGCAGCTTAGTCGGGGCTCAAGAGACCCAGTACTTC
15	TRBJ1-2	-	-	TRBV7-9	CASSLAFRGGYGYTF	TGTGCCAGCAGCTTAGCTTTCAGGGGAGGCTATGGCTACACCTTC
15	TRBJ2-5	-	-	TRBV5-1	CASSFGTVKGETQYF	TGCGCCAGCAGTTTTGGGACCGTCAAGGGAGAGACCCAGTACTTC
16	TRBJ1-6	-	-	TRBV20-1	CSASGPPTGLAPPLHF	TGCAGTGCTAGTGGGCCCCCCACAGGGCTGGCCCCACCCCTCCACTTT
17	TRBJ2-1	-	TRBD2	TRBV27	CASSFPGLAGVRNEQFF	TGTGCCAGCAGTTTCCCGGGACTAGCGGGAGTGCGCAATGAGCAGTTCTTC
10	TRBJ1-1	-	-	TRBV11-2	CASSLTEAFF	TGTGCCAGCAGCCTCACTGAAGCTTTCTTT
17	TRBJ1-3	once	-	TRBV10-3	CAISDPETAVRRGTIYF	TGTGCCATCAGTGACCCGGAAACGGCGGTCCGCAGGGGCACCATATATTTT
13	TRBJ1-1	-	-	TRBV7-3	CASSLESGTEAFF	TGTGCCAGCAGCTTAGAGTCAGGCACTGAAGCTTTCTTT
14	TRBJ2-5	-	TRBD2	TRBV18	CASSPREGQETQYF	TGTGCCAGCTCACCACGGGAGGGCCAAGAGACCCAGTACTTC
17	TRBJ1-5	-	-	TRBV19	CASSIGLRGNRNQPQHF	TGTGCCAGTAGTATAGGCCTTAGGGGGAACCGCAATCAGCCCCAGCATTTT
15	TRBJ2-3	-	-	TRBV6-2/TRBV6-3	CASSYGGALADTQYF	TGTGCCAGCAGTTACGGCGGGGCATTGGCCGATACGCAGTATTTT